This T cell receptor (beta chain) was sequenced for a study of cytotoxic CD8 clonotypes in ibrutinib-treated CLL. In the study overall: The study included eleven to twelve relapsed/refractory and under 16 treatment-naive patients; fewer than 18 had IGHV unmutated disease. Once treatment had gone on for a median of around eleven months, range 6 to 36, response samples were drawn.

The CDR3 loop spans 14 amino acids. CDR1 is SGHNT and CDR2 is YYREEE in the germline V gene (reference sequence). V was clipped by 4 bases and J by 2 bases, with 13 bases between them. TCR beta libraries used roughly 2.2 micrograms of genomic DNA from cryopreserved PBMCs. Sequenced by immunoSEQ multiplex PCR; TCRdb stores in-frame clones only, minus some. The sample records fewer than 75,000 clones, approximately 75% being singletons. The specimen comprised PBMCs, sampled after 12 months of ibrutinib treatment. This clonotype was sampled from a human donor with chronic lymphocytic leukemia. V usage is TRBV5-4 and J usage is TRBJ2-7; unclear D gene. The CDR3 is CASSPFGKTYEQYF. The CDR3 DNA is TGTGCCAGCAGCCCCTTTGGGAAGACCTACGAGCAGTACTTC.